The 25 T cell receptor beta chains in this list originate from one sample, sequenced in a study of OX40 agonist ivuxolimab in advanced cancers. Data came from immunoSEQ multiplex PCR; TCRdb stores just in-frame clones and leaves some out. This table has roughly 90,000 clones, roughly 92% appearing once. The specimen comprised CD4+ or CD8+ T cells sorted from blood, sampled in a trial of the OX40 agonist ivuxolimab. The receptors originated from an adult with an advanced solid tumor such as melanoma, head and neck, liver or kidney cancer.

The chain uses TRBV6-5 and TRBJ2-7; a possible D gene is TRBD1 (6 bases). The germline CDR1 and CDR2 sequences are MNHEY and SVGAGI. The length of the CDR3 is 14 residues. The V end was cut by 6 bases, the J end by 6 bases, with 18 bases between. This chain's CDR3 is CASRLTGLSAEQYF. CDR3 bases: TGTGCCAGCAGGCTGACAGGACTTTCGGCCGAGCAGTACTTC.

The V and J genes are TRBV19 and TRBJ2-4, with D tentatively TRBD2 (6 bases). CDR3 length: 15 amino acids. V was pared by 1 base and J by 0 bases, with 7 bases between. Germline CDR1 and CDR2: LNHDA and SQIVND (reference sequence). The CDR3 is CASSIVGGAKNIQYF. In DNA form, the CDR3 reads TGTGCCAGTAGTATAGTGGGGGGAGCCAAAAACATTCAGTACTTC.

The chain links TRBV7-6 to TRBJ2-5, with D unclear. Trimming left V 3 bases short and J 1 base short, with 12 bases between. From germline, CDR1 is SGHVS and CDR2 FNYEAQ. The CDR3 runs to 15 residues. The CDR3 loop reads CASSFYPRSQETQYF. In DNA, the CDR3 is TGTGCCAGCAGCTTCTATCCTAGGTCCCAAGAGACCCAGTACTTC.

This sequence joins TRBV15 and TRBJ2-3; a weak D match, TRBD2 (6 bases). Per germline, CDR1 LNHNV and CDR2 YYDKDF (reference sequence). The CDR3 covers 16 residues. Trimming took off 3 bases at V and 1 base at J, with 14 bases between the two ends. The CDR3 DNA reads as TGTGCCACCAGCAGGGCTGGAGGAGGGGGCACAGATACGCAGTATTTT. Its protein is CATSRAGGGGTDTQYF.

This chain connects TRBV5-6 to TRBJ1-1, with a possible D match to TRBD1 (5 bases). Germline CDR1 is SGHDT and CDR2 is YYEEEE. Trimming pared 4 bases from V and 1 base from J, leaving 14 bases between. The CDR3 has 15 residues. CDR3 sequence reads: CASSPPDGGNTEAFF. The CDR3 DNA follows: TGTGCCAGCAGCCCCCCGGATGGGGGGAACACTGAAGCTTTCTTT.

The chain recombines TRBV19 with TRBJ2-6, with unresolved D. The CDR3 length is 14 residues. V lost 3 bases and J 1 base, leaving 4 bases between the germline ends. CDR1 and CDR2 from the germline V gene are LNHDA and SQIVND (reference sequence). DNA for the CDR3: TGTGCCAGTAGTATCTGGTCTGGGGCCAACGTCCTGACTTTC. Residues: CASSIWSGANVLTF.

The chain recombines TRBV27 with TRBJ2-7; D possibly corresponds to TRBD2 (5 bases). Trimming removed 2 bases from V and 2 bases from J, with 10 bases in between. Germline CDR1 MNHEY, CDR2 SMNVEV (reference sequence). This CDR3 is built from 14 residues. The DNA for the CDR3 is TGTGCCAGCAGTTTAGGCGGGCCCACCTACGAGCAGTACTTC. It encodes CASSLGGPTYEQYF.

The chain combines TRBV19 with TRBJ2-7; a possible D gene is TRBD1 (5 bases). Germline V gene lookup returns CDR1 LNHDA and CDR2 SQIVND (reference sequence). CDR3 length: 14 amino acids. Deletions cut 1 base from V and 0 bases from J, with 7 bases between. DNA of the CDR3: TGTGCCAGTAGTATAGGGGGCCGCTCCTACGAGCAGTACTTC. Encoded protein: CASSIGGRSYEQYF.

The J gene is TRBJ1-1, the V gene TRBV29-1; D call uncertain. CDR1 and CDR2 (germline): SQVTM, ANQGSEA. Trimming removed 3 bases from V and 3 bases from J, with 8 bases in between. The CDR3 covers 12 residues. CDR3 residues: CSVERRDTEAFF. The CDR3 DNA is TGCAGCGTTGAGAGGCGGGACACTGAAGCTTTCTTT.

The rearrangement uses TRBV5-4 and TRBJ2-7; tentative D call: TRBD2 (7 bases). The V end lost 3 bases, the J end lost 1 base, and 11 bases lay between the germline ends. Germline lookup yields CDR1 SGHNT and CDR2 YYREEE (reference sequence). The CDR3 is made up of 14 amino acids. The CDR3 DNA reads as TGTGCCAGCAGCTGGGGAGGGGGGTCCTACGAGCAGTACTTC. Amino acid sequence: CASSWGGGSYEQYF. Full variable domain (remainder filled in from reference TRBV5-4 and TRBJ2-7): ETGVTQSPTHLIKTRGQQVTLRCSSQSGHNTVSWYQQALGQGPQFIFQYYREEENGRGNFPPRFSGLQFPNYSSELNVNALELDDSALYLCASSWGGGSYEQYFGPGTRLTVT.

This clone was recorded only once. The chain recombines TRBV6-6 with TRBJ2-2, with D perhaps TRBD1 (5 bases). This CDR3 is 11 amino acids long. V lost 5 bases to trimming and J lost 10 bases, with 8 bases between them. From germline, CDR1 is MNHNY and CDR2 SVGAGI (reference sequence). The CDR3 sequence is CASSHGQELFF. Here the CDR3 DNA reads TGTGCCAGCAGTCACGGACAGGAGCTGTTTTTT.

The chain links TRBV6-5 to TRBJ2-5; possibly TRBD2 for D (5 bases). V was clipped by 0 bases and J by 7 bases, with 12 bases between them. Germline CDR1 and CDR2: MNHEY and SVGAGI. CDR3 size: 14 residues. The CDR3, as DNA: TGTGCCAGCAGTTACTCGGCAGGAGGTGGGACCCAGTACTTC. It yields the protein CASSYSAGGGTQYF.

The chain joins TRBV4-1 to TRBJ2-3; perhaps D is TRBD1 or TRBD2 (5 bases each). The germline gives CDR1 MGHRA, CDR2 YSYEKL. The CDR3 runs 14 residues. Deletions cut 0 bases from V and 1 base from J, with 5 bases between. The CDR3 spells CASSQEGRTDTQYF. The CDR3 nucleotides are TGCGCCAGCAGCCAAGAGGGACGCACAGATACGCAGTATTTT.

The chain carries TRBV13 and TRBJ1-6; D is perhaps TRBD1 (5 bases). The CDR3 totals 15 residues. The V gene lost 6 bases and the J gene lost 9 bases, with 18 bases spanning the gap. Germline lookup yields CDR1 PRHDT and CDR2 FYEKMQ (reference sequence). DNA for the CDR3: TGTGCCAGCAGTCTTGGTCGACAGCTCAGTTCACCCCTCCACTTT. It translates to CASSLGRQLSSPLHF.

The J gene is TRBJ2-7, the V gene TRBV7-9, with a weak D call TRBD2 (5 bases). Trimming removed 5 bases at V and 6 bases at J, with 20 bases between. Germline assignment: CDR1 SEHNR and CDR2 FQNEAQ (reference sequence). This CDR3 has 15 residues. The DNA of the CDR3 is TGTGCCAGCAGCCCTGAAAGCCGGGGTTGGGGCGAGCAGTACTTC. Translating it yields CASSPESRGWGEQYF. The variable domain in full, with the rest retrieved from reference TRBV7-9 and TRBJ2-7, is DTGVSQNPRHKITKRGQNVTFRCDPISEHNRLYWYRQTLGQGPEFLTYFQNEAQLEKSRLLSDRFSAERPKGSFSTLEIQRTEQGDSAMYLCASSPESRGWGEQYFGPGTRLTVT.

The chain carries TRBV29-1 and TRBJ2-7; 7 bases match TRBD1. This CDR3 spans 13 amino acids. The V gene's germline CDR1 is SQVTM and CDR2 ANQGSEA. Trimming took 7 bases from V and 0 from J; bases not matched to a gene: 6. Here the CDR3 DNA reads TGCAGCGCCCACACAGGGGACTCCTACGAGCAGTACTTC. Translated, it gives CSAHTGDSYEQYF.

This clone showed up just once. The chain couples TRBV27 to TRBJ1-4; D ambiguous. Trimming took 2 bases from V and 8 from J, leaving 12 bases between them. This CDR3 spans 14 amino acids. The germline V gene encodes CDR1 MNHEY and CDR2 SMNVEV (reference sequence). CDR3 DNA sequence: TGTGCCAGCAGTTTAGTAGGTGGAACAGAAAAACTGTTTTTT. This translates into CASSLVGGTEKLFF.

The rearrangement uses TRBV11-2 and TRBJ2-7, with 8 bases fitting TRBD2. The V and J ends lost 1 base and 3 bases, in that order; junction bases with no gene match: 5. The CDR3 has 15 amino acids. Germline V lookup: CDR1 SGHAT, CDR2 FQNNGV. The CDR3 nucleotides read TGTGCCAGCAGCTTAGTGGCTAGCGGGCTCTACGAGCAGTACTTC. Protein product: CASSLVASGLYEQYF.

The V gene is TRBV9, the J gene TRBJ2-2, with TRBD2 matching over 10 bases. Germline trimming cut 0 bases from V and 1 base from J; bases unmatched to any gene: 9. The CDR3 runs to 19 residues. Germline lookup yields CDR1 SGDLS and CDR2 YYNGEE. Here the CDR3 DNA reads TGTGCCAGCAGCGTAGAAGGGTCCCTAGCGGGGGTGAACACCGGGGAGCTGTTTTTT. It is translated as CASSVEGSLAGVNTGELFF. Combining the CDR3 with reference TRBV9 and TRBJ2-2 gives the whole variable domain DSGVTQTPKHLITATGQRVTLRCSPRSGDLSVYWYQQSLDQGLQFLIQYYNGEERAKGNILERFSAQQFPDLHSELNLSSLELGDSALYFCASSVEGSLAGVNTGELFFGEGSRLTVL.

This chain links TRBV28 with TRBJ1-5; D remains unclear. In germline, CDR1 is MDHEN, CDR2 SYDVKM. The length of the CDR3 is 15 residues. V was shortened by 1 base and J by 8 bases, with 15 bases between the two germline ends. CDR3: CASSLSFRPWEPQHF. In DNA form, the CDR3 reads TGTGCCAGCAGTTTATCGTTCAGGCCGTGGGAGCCCCAGCATTTT.

The V and J genes are TRBV10-1 and TRBJ2-1, with 9 bases fitting TRBD1. The CDR3 is 17 residues long. Per germline, CDR1 WNHNN and CDR2 SYGVQD (reference sequence). The V and J ends lost 0 bases and 0 bases, in that order; junction bases with no gene match: 3. The CDR3 bases are TGCGCCAGCAGTGAGTCGGGACAGGGAACCTCCTACAATGAGCAGTTCTTC. Protein sequence: CASSESGQGTSYNEQFF.

The rearrangement joins TRBV19 to TRBJ1-2; tentative D call: TRBD1 (5 bases). Trimming took 6 bases from V and 4 from J, leaving 12 bases between them. This CDR3 has 13 amino acids. Germline loops: CDR1 LNHDA, CDR2 SQIVND (reference sequence). The CDR3 loop is CASSPTGSYGYTF. In DNA, the CDR3 is TGTGCCAGTAGCCCAACAGGTTCCTATGGCTACACCTTC.

V is TRBV6-1 and J is TRBJ2-1; 9 nucleotides align to TRBD2. Germline CDR1 and CDR2: MNHNS and SASEGT. This CDR3 has 14 residues. The V and J ends lost 7 bases and 3 bases, in that order; junction bases with no gene match: 4. The CDR3 loop reads CASTLAGLYNEQFF. CDR3 nucleotide sequence: TGTGCCAGCACTCTAGCGGGACTCTACAATGAGCAGTTCTTC.

The chain combines TRBV9 with TRBJ2-2; 7 bases align to TRBD1. The CDR3 is made up of 15 amino acids. V was pared by 3 bases and J by 2 bases, with 4 bases of the junction left unmatched. From germline, CDR1 is SGDLS and CDR2 YYNGEE. Here the CDR3 reads CASSARQGNTGELFF. CDR3 bases: TGTGCCAGCAGCGCCCGACAGGGTAACACCGGGGAGCTGTTTTTT.

CDR3 amino acids: CASSQAPGTQETQYF. In DNA, the CDR3 is TGCGCCAGCAGCCAAGCTCCCGGGACTCAAGAGACCCAGTACTTC. The chain carries TRBV4-3 and TRBJ2-5, with TRBD2 as a possible D gene (6 bases). In germline, CDR1 is LGHNA, CDR2 YSLEER. The V end lost 1 base, the J end lost 2 bases, and 11 bases lay between the germline ends. CDR3 length: 15 residues.